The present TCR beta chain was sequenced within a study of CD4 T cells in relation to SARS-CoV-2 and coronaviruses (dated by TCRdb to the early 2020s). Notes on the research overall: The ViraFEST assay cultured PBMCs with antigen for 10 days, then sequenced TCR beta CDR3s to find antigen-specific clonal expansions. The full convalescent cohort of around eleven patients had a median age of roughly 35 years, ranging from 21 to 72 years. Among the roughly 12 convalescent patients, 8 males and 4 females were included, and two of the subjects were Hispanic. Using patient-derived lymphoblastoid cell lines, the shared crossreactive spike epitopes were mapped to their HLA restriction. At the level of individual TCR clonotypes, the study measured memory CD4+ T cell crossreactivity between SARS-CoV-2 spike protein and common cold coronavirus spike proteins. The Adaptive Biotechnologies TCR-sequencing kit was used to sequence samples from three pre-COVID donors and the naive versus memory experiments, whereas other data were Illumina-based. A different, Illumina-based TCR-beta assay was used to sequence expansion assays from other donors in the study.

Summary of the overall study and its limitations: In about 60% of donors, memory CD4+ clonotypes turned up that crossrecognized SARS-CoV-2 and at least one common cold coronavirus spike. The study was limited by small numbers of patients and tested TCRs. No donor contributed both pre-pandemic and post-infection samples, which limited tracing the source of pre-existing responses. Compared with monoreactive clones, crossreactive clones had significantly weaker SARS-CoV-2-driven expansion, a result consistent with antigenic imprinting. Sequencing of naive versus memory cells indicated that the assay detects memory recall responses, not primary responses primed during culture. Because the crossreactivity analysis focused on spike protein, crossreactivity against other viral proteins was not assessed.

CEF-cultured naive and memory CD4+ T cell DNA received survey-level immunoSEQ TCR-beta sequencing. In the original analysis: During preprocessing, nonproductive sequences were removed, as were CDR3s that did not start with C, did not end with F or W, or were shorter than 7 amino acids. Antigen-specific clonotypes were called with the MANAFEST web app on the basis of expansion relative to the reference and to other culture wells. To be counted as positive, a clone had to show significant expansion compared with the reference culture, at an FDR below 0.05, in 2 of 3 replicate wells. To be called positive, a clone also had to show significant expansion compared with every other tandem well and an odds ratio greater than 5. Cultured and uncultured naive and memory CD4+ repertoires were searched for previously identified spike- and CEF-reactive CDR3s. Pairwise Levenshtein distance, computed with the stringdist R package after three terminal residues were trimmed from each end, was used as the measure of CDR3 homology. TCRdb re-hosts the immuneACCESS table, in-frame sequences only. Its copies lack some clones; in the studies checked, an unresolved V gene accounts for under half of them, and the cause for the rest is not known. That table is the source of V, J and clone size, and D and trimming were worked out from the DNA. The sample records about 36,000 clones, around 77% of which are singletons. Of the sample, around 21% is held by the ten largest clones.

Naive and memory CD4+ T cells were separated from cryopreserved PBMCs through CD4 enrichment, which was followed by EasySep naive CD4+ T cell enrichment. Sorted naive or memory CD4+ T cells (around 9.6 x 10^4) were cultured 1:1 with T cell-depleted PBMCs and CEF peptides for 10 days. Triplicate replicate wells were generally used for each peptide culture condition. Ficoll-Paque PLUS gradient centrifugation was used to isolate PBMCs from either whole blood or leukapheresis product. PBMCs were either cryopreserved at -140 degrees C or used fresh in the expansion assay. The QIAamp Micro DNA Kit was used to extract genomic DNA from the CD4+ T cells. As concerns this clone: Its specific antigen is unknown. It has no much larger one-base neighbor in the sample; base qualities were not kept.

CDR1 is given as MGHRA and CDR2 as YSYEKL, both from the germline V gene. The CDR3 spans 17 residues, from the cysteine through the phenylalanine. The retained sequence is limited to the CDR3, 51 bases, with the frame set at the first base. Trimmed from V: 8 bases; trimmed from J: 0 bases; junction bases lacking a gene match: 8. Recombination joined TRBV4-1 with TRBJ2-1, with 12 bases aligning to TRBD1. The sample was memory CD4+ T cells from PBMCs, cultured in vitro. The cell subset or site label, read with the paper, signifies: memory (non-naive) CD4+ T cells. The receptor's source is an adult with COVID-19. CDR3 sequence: CASLPGQGASSYNEQFF. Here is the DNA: TGCGCCAGCCTACCGGGACAGGGGGCTAGCTCCTACAATGAGCAGTTCTTC.